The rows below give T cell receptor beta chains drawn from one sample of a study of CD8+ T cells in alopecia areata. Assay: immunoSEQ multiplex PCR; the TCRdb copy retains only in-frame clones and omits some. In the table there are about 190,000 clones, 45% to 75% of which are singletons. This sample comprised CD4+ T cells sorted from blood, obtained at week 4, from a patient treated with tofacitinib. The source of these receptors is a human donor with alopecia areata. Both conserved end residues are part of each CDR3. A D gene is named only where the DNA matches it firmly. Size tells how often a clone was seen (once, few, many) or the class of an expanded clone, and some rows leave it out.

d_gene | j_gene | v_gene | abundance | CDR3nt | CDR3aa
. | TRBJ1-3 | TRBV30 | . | TGTGCCTGGAGTGTCCCGGCTTTCTCTGGAAACACCATATATTTT | CAWSVPAFSGNTIYF
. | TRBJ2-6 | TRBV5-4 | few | TGTGCCAGCAGCCCCGTTTTCCACGGCAAGGGGGCCAACGTCCTGACTTTC | CASSPVFHGKGANVLTF
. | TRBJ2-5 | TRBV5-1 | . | TGCGCCAGCTTCATGGGGTCGCGAGAGACCCAGTACTTC | CASFMGSRETQYF
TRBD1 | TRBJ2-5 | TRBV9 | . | TGTGCCAGCAGCGTAGATGGGACAGACCTGGAGACCCAGTACTTC | CASSVDGTDLETQYF
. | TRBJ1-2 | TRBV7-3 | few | TGTGCCAGCAGCTTAAGCCTTGGCTATGGCTACACCTTC | CASSLSLGYGYTF
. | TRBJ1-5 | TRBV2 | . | TGTGCCAGCACCGTTGGAGCTTATAGCAATCAGCCCCAGCATTTT | CASTVGAYSNQPQHF
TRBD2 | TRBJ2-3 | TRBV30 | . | TGTGCCTGGAGGCTCGCGGGAGGAACAGATACGCAGTATTTT | CAWRLAGGTDTQYF
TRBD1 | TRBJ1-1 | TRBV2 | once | TGTGCCAGCAGGACAGGGGGCGCTTGGGTCACTGAAGCTTTCTTT | CASRTGGAWVTEAFF
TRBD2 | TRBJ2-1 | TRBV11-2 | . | TGTGCCAGCAGATTGTCGGGACCCCGACTAGCGGGATACAATGAGCAGTTCTTC | CASRLSGPRLAGYNEQFF
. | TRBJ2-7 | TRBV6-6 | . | TGTGCCAGCAGTTACGGGGGGAGTGGCCTGAGCGAGCAGTACTTC | CASSYGGSGLSEQYF
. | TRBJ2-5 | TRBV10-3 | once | TGTGCCATCAAGGGGCAAGGCCAAGAGACCCAGTACTTC | CAIKGQGQETQYF
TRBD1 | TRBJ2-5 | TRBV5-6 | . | TGTGCCAGCAGCTTGGCCGGGACAGGGGAGGAGACCCAGTACTTC | CASSLAGTGEETQYF
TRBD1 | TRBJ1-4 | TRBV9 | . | TGTGCCAGCAGCGTAGGATCTGGACAGGGTAATGAAAAACTGTTTTTT | CASSVGSGQGNEKLFF
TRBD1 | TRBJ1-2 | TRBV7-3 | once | TGTGCCAGCAGCTTAGCCCCACCCCAGGGGGCGCGTGGCTACACCTTC | CASSLAPPQGARGYTF
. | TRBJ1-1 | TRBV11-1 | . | TGTGCCAGCAGCTTCCGGGGGGGGCGGCACACTGAAGCTTTCTTT | CASSFRGGRHTEAFF
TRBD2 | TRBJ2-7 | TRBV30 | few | TGTGCCTGGAGTGTCCTAGCGGGAGTGTTGTACTTC | CAWSVLAGVLYF
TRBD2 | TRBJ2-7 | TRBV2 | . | TGTGCCAGCAGTGAAGAGGTCGGGGGGTTCGAGCAGTACTTC | CASSEEVGGFEQYF
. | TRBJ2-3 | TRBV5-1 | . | TGCGCCAGCAGCTTCTCCGGGAGTACGCAGTATTTT | CASSFSGSTQYF
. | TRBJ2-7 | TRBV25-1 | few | TGTGCCAGCCAAGGCTTCGGCCAAAACGAGCAGTACTTC | CASQGFGQNEQYF
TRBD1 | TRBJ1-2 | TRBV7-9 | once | TGTGCCAGCAGCACGACAGGGTATGGCTACACCTTC | CASSTTGYGYTF
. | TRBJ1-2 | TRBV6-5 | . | TGTGCCAGCAGTGGCCTGGTGCAGGAACGTGGCTACACCTTC | CASSGLVQERGYTF
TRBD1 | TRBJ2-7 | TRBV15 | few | TGTGCCACCAGCAATGACAGGGTAGTCCACGAGCAGTACTTC | CATSNDRVVHEQYF